These 2 T cell receptor beta chains came from one sample sequenced in a study of cytomegalovirus exposure and HLA in healthy donors (dated by TCRdb to about 2017). Libraries were made using the immunoSEQ multiplex PCR assay. For the multiplex PCR, a mixture combining 60 forward primers for TCR Vbeta segments and 13 reverse primers for TCR Jbeta segments was used. Drawn from immuneACCESS, this table holds only the in-frame rearrangements with V and J called that TCRdb kept. Clones are partly lost; checked studies trace under half to an unresolved V gene and leave the rest unexplained. This sample holds about 110,000 clones; over 80% were observed only once. The ten largest clones take up roughly 3% of the sample. The sample consisted of PBMCs. The receptors shown here come from a man aged 30 to 45 in good health and CMV-seropositive.

The V and J genes are TRBV5-8 and TRBJ1-2; TRBD1 matches 9 bases. V shed 3 bases, J shed 0 bases, and the junction held 12 bases outside the gene matches. Germline CDR1 reads SGHTS; CDR2 reads YDEGEE. The CDR3 has 18 amino acids. As DNA, the CDR3 is TGTGCCAGCAGCTCTACAGGGGGCTCACCCACAGCTAACTATGGCTACACCTTC. It specifies CASSSTGGSPTANYGYTF.

In this sample, this clone turned up a few times. At one of its ends the junction is not consistent with the germline gene, which may arise from a read error. V gene TRBV7-9 combines with J gene TRBJ1-2, with D tentatively TRBD1 (6 bases). The CDR3 has 15 residues. Germline CDR1 reads SEHNR; CDR2 reads FQNEAQ (reference sequence). The CDR3 reads CSSSLAGGGASGYTF. The CDR3 DNA follows: TGTTCCAGCAGCTTAGCCGGTGGGGGGGCCTCTGGCTACACCTTC.